This TCR beta chain was recovered during a study of monozygotic twins with inflammatory bowel disease. TCRdb reprocessed the 5' RACE reads; each CDR3 protein has one entry and no DNA is given. The listing contains about 300,000 distinct CDR3 sequences. CDR1 and CDR2 (germline): DFQATT, SNEGSKA (reference sequence). This CDR3 has 15 residues. V is TRBV20-1 and J is TRBJ1-4; TCRdb reports TRBD1, a call that lacks DNA to check it against. This TCR was sampled from a human donor with ulcerative colitis or Crohn's disease, or a healthy co-twin of an affected twin (not recorded which). The sample was blood. The CDR3 reads CSARVRGGANEKLFF.